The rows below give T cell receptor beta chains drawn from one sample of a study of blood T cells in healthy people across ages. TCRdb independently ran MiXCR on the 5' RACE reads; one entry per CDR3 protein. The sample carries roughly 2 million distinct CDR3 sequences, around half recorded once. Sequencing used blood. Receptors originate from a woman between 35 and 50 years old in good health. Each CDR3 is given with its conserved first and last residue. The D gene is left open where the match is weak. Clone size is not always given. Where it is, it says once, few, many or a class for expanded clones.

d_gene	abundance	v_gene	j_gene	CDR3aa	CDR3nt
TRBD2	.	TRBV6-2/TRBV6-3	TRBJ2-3	CASSYRGVAGVTDTQYF	TGTGCCAGCAGTTACCGGGGGGTAGCGGGGGTCACAGATACGCAGTATTTT
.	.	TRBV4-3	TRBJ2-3	CASSPTLFSTDTQYF	TGCGCCAGCAGCCCCACGCTATTTAGCACAGATACGCAGTATTTT
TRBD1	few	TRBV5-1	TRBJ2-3	CASTGTGGALDTQYF	TGCGCCAGCACGGGGACAGGGGGCGCATTGGATACGCAGTATTTT
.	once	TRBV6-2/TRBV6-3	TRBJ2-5	CARSYRTIETQYF	TGTGCCCGCAGTTACAGGACGATAGAGACCCAGTACTTC
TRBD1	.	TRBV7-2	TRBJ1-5	CASSLGDRVNQPQHF	TGTGCCAGCAGCTTAGGGGACAGGGTCAATCAGCCCCAGCATTTT
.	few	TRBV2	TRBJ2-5	CASGWDGLSEETQYF	TGTGCCAGCGGATGGGACGGACTTAGTGAGGAGACCCAGTACTTC
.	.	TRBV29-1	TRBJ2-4	CSGASPVRGAKNIQYF	TGCAGCGGTGCGAGTCCTGTCCGGGGAGCCAAAAACATTCAGTACTTC
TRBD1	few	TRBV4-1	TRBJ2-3	CASSQQQGATDTPYF	TGCGCCAGCAGCCAACAACAGGGGGCGACAGATACGCCGTATTTT
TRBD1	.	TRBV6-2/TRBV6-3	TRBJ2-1	CASRDYVTGAGDSNEQFF	TGTGCCAGCAGGGATTACGTTACAGGGGCAGGGGATTCCAATGAGCAGTTCTTC
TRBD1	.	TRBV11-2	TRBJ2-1	CASSLASRDRYYNEQFF	TGTGCCAGCAGCTTAGCCTCCAGGGACAGATACTACAATGAGCAGTTCTTC
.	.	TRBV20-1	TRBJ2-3	CSARVTDWPTDTQYF	TGCAGTGCTAGAGTGACAGATTGGCCCACAGATACGCAGTATTTT
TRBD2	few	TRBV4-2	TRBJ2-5	CASSQEALAGGPSEETQYF	TGTGCCAGCAGCCAAGAGGCGCTAGCGGGGGGCCCGTCGGAAGAGACCCAGTACTTC
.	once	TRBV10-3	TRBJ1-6	CAISESGSSSYNSPLHF	TGTGCCATCAGTGAGTCGGGTTCAAGCTCCTATAATTCACCCCTCCACTTT
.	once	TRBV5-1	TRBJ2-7	CASSLVAQGGYEQYF	TGCGCCAGCAGCTTGGTCGCACAGGGAGGGTACGAGCAGTACTTC
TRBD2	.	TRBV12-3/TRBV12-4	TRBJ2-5	CASSSGTEKRETQYF	TGTGCCAGCAGCAGCGGGACTGAGAAGCGAGAGACCCAGTACTTC
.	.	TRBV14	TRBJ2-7	CATQGPGDDERILYEQYF	TGTGCCACCCAGGGACCAGGGGACGACGAACGAATTTTATACGAGCAGTACTTC
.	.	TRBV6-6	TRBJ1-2	CASRSTTGPLYGYTF	TGTGCCAGCAGGTCCACTACAGGTCCCCTCTATGGCTACACCTTC
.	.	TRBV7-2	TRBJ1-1	CASSLPHLQYGAAFF	TGTGCCAGCAGCTTGCCTCACCTCCAATACGGGGCGGCTTTCTTT
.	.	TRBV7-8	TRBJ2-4	CASSLVDSPSSYERYF	TGTGCCAGCAGCTTAGTAGACAGCCCTAGTTCTTACGAGCGGTACTTC
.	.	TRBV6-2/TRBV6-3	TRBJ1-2	CASSYSIMASGYTF	TGTGCCAGCAGTTACTCCATTATGGCGTCCGGCTACACCTTC
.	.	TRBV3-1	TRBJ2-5	CASSQEIVETQYF	TGTGCCAGCAGCCAGGAAATAGTAGAGACCCAGTACTTC
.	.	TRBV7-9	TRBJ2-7	CASSLASSGHYEQYF	TGTGCCAGCAGCTTAGCCAGTTCCGGACACTACGAGCAGTACTTC
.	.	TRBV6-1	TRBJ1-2	CASSGVPAVYGYTF	TGTGCCAGCAGCGGGGTGCCCGCCGTATATGGCTACACCTTC
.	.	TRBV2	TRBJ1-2	CASYSDGYTF	TGTGCCAGCTACTCGGACGGCTACACCTTC